The rows below give T cell receptor beta chains drawn from one sample of a study of memory CD4+ T cells and cytomegalovirus serostatus. Here immunoSEQ multiplex PCR was the method, and the copy in TCRdb shows in-frame clones only, minus some. Of some 60,000 clones listed, 70% to 75% are singletons. The specimen was memory CD4+ T cells from blood. The receptors come from an adult in good health and CMV-seropositive. The CDR3 runs from the conserved cysteine through the conserved F or W. The D gene is left open where the match is weak. Only part of the rows carry a size: once, few, many, or a class if the clone is expanded.

clone_size	d_call	v_call	j_call	cdr3_aa	cdr3_nt
-	TRBD2	TRBV28	TRBJ2-7	CASRSGGRNFYEQYF	TGTGCCAGCAGGTCGGGAGGGCGAAATTTCTACGAGCAGTACTTC
once	-	TRBV7-9	TRBJ2-2	CASRPTGISTGELFF	TGTGCCAGCAGGCCGACCGGGATCTCCACCGGGGAGCTGTTTTTT
-	-	TRBV19	TRBJ1-5	CATSVGGNQPQHF	TGTGCCACCAGCGTGGGGGGGAATCAGCCCCAGCATTTT
-	TRBD1	TRBV5-1	TRBJ1-2	CASSKGTASNYGYTF	TGCGCCAGCAGCAAGGGGACAGCTTCTAACTATGGCTACACCTTC
-	-	TRBV29-1	TRBJ1-1	CSVERDFGEAFF	TGCAGCGTTGAACGGGATTTTGGTGAAGCTTTCTTT
-	-	TRBV6-6	TRBJ1-2	CASSYGSGFGYTF	TGTGCCAGCAGTTACGGATCAGGCTTTGGCTACACCTTC
few	-	TRBV2	TRBJ2-3	CASSLDYTDTQYF	TGTGCCAGCAGCCTAGACTACACAGATACGCAGTATTTT
-	TRBD1	TRBV27	TRBJ1-2	CASSLKGAPNYGYTF	TGTGCCAGCAGTTTAAAGGGGGCGCCTAACTATGGCTACACCTTC
-	TRBD1	TRBV7-2	TRBJ2-1	CASSWTTGNNEQFF	TGTGCCAGCAGCTGGACGACAGGGAACAATGAGCAGTTCTTC
-	-	TRBV2	TRBJ2-1	CASSVDRNEQFF	TGTGCCAGCAGCGTAGACCGCAATGAGCAGTTCTTC
-	-	TRBV6-5	TRBJ2-5	CASRGVQETQYF	TGTGCCAGCAGGGGGGTTCAAGAGACCCAGTACTTC
-	-	TRBV4-3	TRBJ2-1	CASSRALSAEYNEQFF	TGCGCCAGCAGCCGGGCGCTGTCGGCGGAATACAATGAGCAGTTCTTC
-	-	TRBV9	TRBJ2-3	CASSVPLADTQYF	TGTGCCAGCAGCGTACCTTTGGCAGATACGCAGTATTTT
-	-	TRBV4-3	TRBJ1-5	CASSQEVSQPQHF	TGCGCCAGCAGCCAAGAAGTGAGTCAGCCCCAGCATTTT
-	TRBD1	TRBV6-4	TRBJ2-6	CASSRQGPSSSGANVLTF	TGTGCCAGCAGTAGACAGGGGCCCTCAAGCTCTGGGGCCAACGTCCTGACTTTC
-	TRBD2	TRBV28	TRBJ2-1	CASSFAGGPNEQFF	TGTGCCAGCAGTTTCGCGGGAGGGCCAAATGAGCAGTTCTTC
-	-	TRBV11-2	TRBJ2-1	CASSLEGPRGNEQFF	TGTGCCAGCAGCTTAGAGGGACCCCGGGGCAATGAGCAGTTCTTC
-	-	TRBV7-2	TRBJ1-2	CASSLRQDAYTF	TGTGCCAGCAGCTTAAGACAGGATGCCTACACCTTC
-	-	TRBV6-1	TRBJ1-1	CASSEGGNTEAFF	TGTGCCAGCAGTGAAGGGGGGAACACTGAAGCTTTCTTT
-	-	TRBV29-1	TRBJ1-2	CSAGQGHYGYTF	TGCAGCGCCGGCCAGGGGCACTATGGCTACACCTTC
few	-	TRBV30	TRBJ1-1	CAWSVPSGGGTEAFF	TGTGCCTGGAGTGTACCCAGCGGGGGCGGCACTGAAGCTTTCTTT
-	-	TRBV11-2	TRBJ2-5	CASSRGREETQYF	TGTGCCAGCAGCCGTGGAAGGGAAGAGACCCAGTACTTC
-	TRBD1	TRBV5-1	TRBJ2-6	CASTGTAIPGANVLTF	TGCGCCAGCACCGGGACAGCCATCCCTGGGGCCAACGTCCTGACTTTC
few	-	TRBV18	TRBJ2-1	CASSQDINRVNEQFF	TGTGCCAGCTCCCAGGACATCAACAGGGTGAATGAGCAGTTCTTC
once	-	TRBV28	TRBJ1-2	CASRLPGGGYTF	TGTGCCAGCAGGCTTCCCGGGGGGGGCTACACCTTC
-	TRBD2	TRBV7-8	TRBJ2-2	CASSFLAGGRELFF	TGTGCCAGCAGCTTTCTAGCGGGAGGGAGGGAGCTGTTTTTT
few	-	TRBV4-1	TRBJ1-2	CASSAPGRSRGYGYTF	TGCGCCAGCAGCGCTCCAGGACGTTCGAGGGGCTATGGCTACACCTTC
many	-	TRBV7-8	TRBJ1-2	CASSLLNQGWYGYTF	TGTGCCAGCAGCTTACTTAACCAGGGTTGGTACGGCTACACCTTC
once	TRBD1	TRBV11-3	TRBJ2-2	CASTTDRETGELFF	TGTGCCAGCACCACGGACAGGGAGACCGGGGAGCTGTTTTTT
-	TRBD2	TRBV27	TRBJ2-1	CASSQHSSGRGNEQFF	TGTGCCAGCAGTCAACACTCTAGCGGGAGAGGCAATGAGCAGTTCTTC
-	TRBD2	TRBV28	TRBJ2-1	CASSSPSGRGDEQFF	TGTGCCAGCTCGAGCCCTAGCGGGAGAGGCGATGAGCAGTTCTTC
few	-	TRBV30	TRBJ2-5	CAWIVVGTQYF	TGTGCCTGGATAGTCGTGGGGACCCAGTACTTC
-	-	TRBV19	TRBJ2-6	CASSSRKGSSGANVLTF	TGTGCCAGTAGTTCCAGAAAGGGGTCCTCTGGGGCCAACGTCCTGACTTTC
-	-	TRBV5-1	TRBJ1-4	CASSSGGVGEKLFF	TGCGCCAGCAGCTCGGGTGGGGTAGGAGAAAAACTGTTTTTT
-	-	TRBV5-5	TRBJ2-1	CASSLSLTAYNEQFF	TGTGCCAGCAGCTTGTCCCTGACAGCCTACAATGAGCAGTTCTTC
-	TRBD1	TRBV30	TRBJ1-1	CAWSLGQGTAFF	TGTGCCTGGAGCTTAGGACAGGGCACAGCTTTCTTT
-	TRBD2	TRBV10-1	TRBJ2-2	CASGRGGTGELFF	TGCGCCAGTGGGAGGGGAGGGACCGGGGAGCTGTTTTTT
-	TRBD2	TRBV18	TRBJ2-1	CASSPPTSGCNEQFF	TGTGCCAGCTCACCTCCGACTAGCGGGTGTAATGAGCAGTTCTTC
-	-	TRBV2	TRBJ2-6	CASTAENLSGANVLTF	TGTGCCAGCACGGCGGAAAACCTCTCTGGGGCCAACGTCCTGACTTTC
-	-	TRBV2	TRBJ1-3	CASTKREGPGNTIYF	TGTGCCAGCACCAAACGGGAGGGTCCTGGAAACACCATATATTTT
-	TRBD1	TRBV5-1	TRBJ2-7	CASSSGQGGGEQYF	TGCGCCAGCAGCTCGGGACAGGGCGGAGGGGAGCAGTACTTC
-	-	TRBV19	TRBJ2-5	CASSARLQETQYF	TGTGCCAGTAGTGCTAGACTCCAAGAGACCCAGTACTTC
-	-	TRBV21-1	TRBJ1-2	CASSKSTVVVGYTF	TGTGCCAGCAGCAAATCGACAGTCGTCGTCGGCTACACCTTC
few	-	TRBV6-1	TRBJ1-1	CASSRLKTEAFF	TGTGCCAGCAGCCGACTAAAGACTGAAGCTTTCTTT
few	TRBD2	TRBV19	TRBJ2-7	CASKGSGNLLEQYF	TGTGCCAGTAAAGGTAGCGGGAATCTGCTCGAGCAGTACTTC
-	TRBD1	TRBV27	TRBJ1-5	CASRRTGGGQPQHF	TGTGCCAGCAGGAGGACAGGGGGCGGCCAGCCCCAGCATTTT
-	-	TRBV21-1	TRBJ1-5	CASRQANQPQHF	TGTGCCAGCCGACAGGCGAACCAGCCCCAGCATTTT